The clone carrying this T cell receptor beta chain was seen a few times. Its antigen remains unknown. The sample originates from a study of T cell repertoires in cytomegalovirus infection. Study background: Public TCR beta signatures marked donors with CMV infection and the matching HLA.

In TCRdb, the reads were re-called with MiXCR into one record per CDR3 protein. The sample contains approximately 300,000 distinct CDR3 sequences, about 28% of which appear only once. This sample comprised cultured PBMCs, obtained from culture after CMV antigen stimulation. This clonotype was obtained from a human donor in good health (CMV status not recorded). Some clones in this sample may be carry-over from other donors' samples.

The CDR3 sequence is CASSLLGRDTGELFF. The CDR3 region has the DNA TGTGCCAGCAGCTTATTGGGACGGGACACCGGGGAGCTGTTTTTT. This chain connects TRBV7-3 to TRBJ2-2; tentatively, D is TRBD1 or TRBD2 (5 bases each). The CDR3 totals 15 residues. CDR1 and CDR2 from the germline V gene are SGHTA and FQGTGA. V lost 2 bases to trimming and J lost 3 bases, with 10 bases between them.